A single sample gave rise to the 20 T cell receptor beta chains below, sequenced in a study of vaccination and CD4 T cells after COVID-19. Documented treatment: roughly 11-day PBMC culture with coronavirus spike peptide pools or control peptides (ViraFEST assay). Their target antigens are unknown. Sequence data for DNA of cultured CD4+ T cells were generated by the Oncomine TCR Beta short-read assay. TCRdb re-called the PCR reads through MiXCR, storing one row per CDR3 protein. The sample includes about 14,000 distinct CDR3 sequences, 33% of them seen just once. The starting material was CD4+ T cells from blood, cultured in vitro, obtained after SARS-CoV-2 vaccination. These receptors were obtained from a human donor who had recovered from COVID-19.

The chain recombines TRBV7-9 with TRBJ1-2, with D hard to call. Looked up from germline, CDR1 is SEHNR and CDR2 is FQNEAQ (reference sequence). CDR3 length: 15 residues. V lost 3 bases to trimming and J lost 2 bases, with 13 bases between them. Written as DNA, the CDR3 is TGTGCCAGCAGCTTGGAATTCAGCTCAAACTATGGCTACACCTTC. Protein: CASSLEFSSNYGYTF.

Turning to this clonotype: One end of the junction does not line up with germline, which may come from a read error. This chain uses TRBV6-1 with TRBJ1-2; D remains unclear. Germline V CDR1 and CDR2: MNHNS, SASEGT. This CDR3 region has 14 residues. In DNA form, the CDR3 reads TGTGCCAGCACGGACCTGGTAGCCACCCTGAACTGTATCTTC. It translates to CASTDLVATLNCIF.

This clonotype was counted only a few times. V is TRBV7-9 and J is TRBJ2-5; D not resolved. The CDR3 has 13 residues. V lost 2 bases and J lost 0, with 4 bases in between. Germline V gene data show CDR1 as SEHNR and CDR2 as FQNEAQ (reference sequence). CDR3 sequence (DNA): TGTGCCAGCAGCTTATCAAACCAAGAGACCCAGTACTTC. This codes for CASSLSNQETQYF.

Comments on this clonotype: Germline and junction disagree at one end, which may indicate a read error. The chain employs TRBV6-5 and TRBJ1-2; 8 bases line up with TRBD1. CDR3 size: 12 residues. Germline-derived CDR1 and CDR2 are MNHEY and SVGAGI. CDR3 nucleotides: TGTGCCAGCAGTTACAACAGGGGGACAGAGTTCTTC. Translation gives CASSYNRGTEFF.

This chain connects TRBV6-1 to TRBJ2-7; D perhaps matches TRBD2 (5 bases). The CDR3 sequence is 15 residues long. Trimming removed 10 bases at V and 2 bases at J, with 21 bases between. Germline V lookup: CDR1 MNHNS, CDR2 SASEGT. The CDR3, as DNA: TGTGCCACCAAAATTTTTGGGAGCGGAACCTACGAGCAGTACTTC. It specifies CATKIFGSGTYEQYF.

The rearrangement uses TRBV18 and TRBJ1-5; 7 bases fit TRBD1. Germline lookup yields CDR1 KGHSH and CDR2 LQKENI. Trimming removed 6 bases from V and 4 bases from J; junction bases left unmatched: 9. The CDR3 consists of 15 residues. CDR3 bases: TGTGCCAGCTCCCAACAGACAGGGACGAATCAGCCCCAGCATTTT. Encoded protein: CASSQQTGTNQPQHF.

The V call is TRBV19, the J call TRBJ2-5; maybe TRBD2 (6 bases). In germline, CDR1 is LNHDA, CDR2 SQIVND (reference sequence). With 3 bases removed from V and 5 bases from J, the gap between germline ends came to 19 bases. CDR3 length equals 16 residues. CDR3 amino acids: CASSISGSSRGETQYF. CDR3 in DNA: TGTGCCAGTAGTATCTCCGGGAGTTCCCGCGGGGAGACCCAGTACTTC.

J is TRBJ2-1 and V is TRBV7-9; possible D gene TRBD1, 6 bases. The CDR3 sequence is 15 residues long. Germline assignment: CDR1 SEHNR and CDR2 FQNEAQ (reference sequence). Trimming cost V 1 base and J 7 bases, with 14 bases left between them. CDR3: CASSLGVGGRNEQFF. CDR3 DNA sequence: TGTGCCAGCAGCTTAGGGGTAGGGGGTCGGAATGAGCAGTTCTTC.

This chain connects TRBV5-1 to TRBJ2-5; D unclear. Between the trimmed V and J ends, which lost 0 bases and 5 bases, there was a span of 14 bases. The CDR3 runs to 15 residues. From germline, CDR1 is SGHRS and CDR2 YFSETQ. CDR3 sequence: CASSLEGTARETQYF. The DNA for the CDR3 is TGCGCCAGCAGCTTGGAAGGTACGGCGCGGGAGACCCAGTACTTC.

This clonotype was counted between two and nine times. This chain links TRBV7-6 with TRBJ2-2; maybe TRBD2 (5 bases). Trimming took 4 bases from V and 4 from J, leaving 13 bases between them. Per germline, CDR1 SGHVS and CDR2 FNYEAQ. This CDR3 contains 15 residues. CDR3 sequence: CASSYPGAGTGELFF. The DNA of the CDR3 is TGTGCCAGCAGCTACCCGGGTGCGGGCACCGGGGAGCTGTTTTTT. The full variable domain, rest sourced from reference TRBV7-6 and TRBJ2-2, is GAGVSQSPRYKVTKRGQDVALRCDPISGHVSLYWYRQALGQGPEFLTYFNYEAQQDKSGLPNDRFSAERPEGSISTLTIQRTEQRDSAMYRCASSYPGAGTGELFFGEGSRLTVL.

In this sample, this clonotype turned up a few times. The chain uses TRBV5-4 and TRBJ1-1; 9 bases align to TRBD1. V was pared by 4 bases and J by 0 bases, with 7 bases of the junction left unmatched. This CDR3 comprises 16 residues. CDR1 SGHNT and CDR2 YYREEE come from the germline V gene (reference sequence). The DNA for the CDR3 is TGTGCCAGCAGCCCTGACAGGGGGTTTATGAACACTGAAGCTTTCTTT. It specifies CASSPDRGFMNTEAFF. The full variable domain, with the rest looked up from reference TRBV5-4 and TRBJ1-1, is ETGVTQSPTHLIKTRGQQVTLRCSSQSGHNTVSWYQQALGQGPQFIFQYYREEENGRGNFPPRFSGLQFPNYSSELNVNALELDDSALYLCASSPDRGFMNTEAFFGQGTRLTVV.

The rearrangement links TRBV6-1 to TRBJ2-1, with 12 bases identical to TRBD2. J was trimmed by 6 bases and V by 2 bases; bases with no gene match: 2. CDR1 is MNHNS and CDR2 is SASEGT in the germline V gene. The CDR3 contains 15 residues. CDR3 loop: CASSELAGGGNEQFF. CDR3 in DNA: TGTGCCAGCAGTGAACTAGCGGGAGGGGGCAATGAGCAGTTCTTC.

The chain has TRBV15 and TRBJ2-1, with D hard to call. This CDR3 region has 15 residues. V was cut by 0 bases and J by 7 bases, with 13 bases left in between. CDR1 LNHNV and CDR2 YYDKDF come from the germline V gene (reference sequence). As DNA, the CDR3 is TGTGCCACCAGCAGAGATCGGGTAGCCAGGAATGAGCAGTTCTTC. Its translation is CATSRDRVARNEQFF.

V and J are TRBV7-9 and TRBJ1-5; TRBD1 is a possible D gene (5 bases). CDR1 is SEHNR and CDR2 is FQNEAQ in the germline V gene (reference sequence). The V end was cut by 3 bases, the J end by 5 bases, with 23 bases between. This CDR3 has 18 amino acids. CDR3 loop: CASSFGTLFRGADQPQHF. The DNA of the CDR3 is TGTGCCAGCAGCTTTGGAACATTGTTTCGGGGCGCCGATCAGCCCCAGCATTTT.

V gene TRBV7-2 combines with J gene TRBJ1-1; D not resolved. Trimming left V 5 bases short and J 4 bases short, with 17 bases between. Germline lookup yields CDR1 SGHTA and CDR2 FQGNSA. This CDR3 contains 15 residues. The CDR3 here is CASSTRGGRITEAFF. In DNA form, the CDR3 reads TGTGCCAGCAGCACCCGGGGAGGGAGGATCACTGAAGCTTTCTTT.

The V call is TRBV6-2 or TRBV6-3, the J call TRBJ2-2; TRBD2 matches 9 bases. The CDR3 consists of 16 residues. In germline, CDR1 is MNHEY, CDR2 SVGEGT. With 0 bases clipped from V and 13 bases from J, the junction kept 12 bases outside the gene matches. CDR3 residues: CASSYSAASGMWALFF. In DNA, the CDR3 is TGTGCCAGCAGTTACTCGGCCGCTAGCGGGATGTGGGCGCTGTTTTTT.

This clonotype was picked up a small number of times. The rearrangement links TRBV28 to TRBJ1-2; possible D gene TRBD1, 6 bases. The CDR3 consists of 14 residues. CDR1 and CDR2 (germline): MDHEN, SYDVKM. V dropped 2 bases and J dropped 5 bases, with 12 bases sitting between them. Here the CDR3 DNA reads TGTGCCAGCAGTTTACAGGGGCCTGCTTATGGCTACACCTTC. Its translation: CASSLQGPAYGYTF.

This sequence joins TRBV7-8 and TRBJ2-3; 9 bases fit TRBD2. The germline gives CDR1 SGHVS, CDR2 FQNEAQ. This CDR3 has 16 amino acids. The ends lost 1 base at V and 0 bases at J; junction bases unmatched: 2. As DNA, the CDR3 is TGTGCCAGCAGCTTAGTGGCGGGAGGGAGCACAGATACGCAGTATTTT. Translated: CASSLVAGGSTDTQYF.

The J gene is TRBJ1-6, the V gene TRBV30; no clear D. V was clipped by 0 bases and J by 1 base, with 13 bases between them. The germline V gene has CDR1 GTSNPN and CDR2 SVGIG (reference sequence). The CDR3 extends over 17 amino acids. The CDR3 region is CAWSVRGAKSYNSPLHF. In DNA, the CDR3 is TGTGCCTGGAGTGTACGGGGAGCAAAGTCCTATAATTCACCCCTCCACTTT.

The chain links TRBV27 to TRBJ2-2; 7 nucleotides agree with TRBD1. V dropped 2 bases and J dropped 7; count of bases not matched to a gene: 4. In germline, CDR1 is MNHEY, CDR2 SMNVEV (reference sequence). The CDR3 is 14 residues long. The CDR3 nucleotides are TGTGCCAGCAGTTTAGACAGGGTTCTCGGGGAGCTGTTTTTT. Protein: CASSLDRVLGELFF.